This T cell receptor beta chain was found in a study of cytomegalovirus exposure and HLA in healthy donors. Study-wide findings and caveats: In vitro assays verified that a few CMV-associated chains recognized CMV antigens specifically.

CDR3 length: 14 amino acids. After removal of 6 bases from V and 10 bases from J, the junction contained 4 bases not matched to a gene. Germline CDR1 is MRHNA and CDR2 is SNTAGT. Points on this clone: Its target is not known.

The donors were part of the validation cohort of 120 subjects. That cohort was separate from the first cohort, which comprised 670 or so subjects. The repertoire was sequenced with immunoSEQ multiplex PCR; TCRdb's copy has only in-frame clones and lacks some. This sample has more than 95,000 clones; around 85% occur once, and the top ten carry around 4.5%. V gene TRBV6-4 combines with J gene TRBJ1-6, with 12 bases fitting TRBD1. The sequenced material came from PBMCs. The TCR sequence derives from a man between 18 and 35 years old in good health and CMV-seropositive. Here the CDR3 DNA reads TGTGCCAGCAGATTGGGACAGGGGGCCTCACCCCTCCACTTT. This translates into CASRLGQGASPLHF.